The clone carrying this T cell receptor (beta chain) turned up a few times. The target antigen is unknown. The sample contains more than one DNA sequence encoding this CDR3. Clones were read by immunoSEQ multiplex PCR, and TCRdb kept only the in-frame ones, dropping some. The table has about 2.1 million clones, approximately 92% seen once; the top ten hold 1.5% to 2%. The sample is drawn from a study of shared clonotypes between healthy human individuals. Terminally differentiated effector memory CD45RA+ cells were excluded from the naive CD8 cells, which were CD45RO-negative and positively selected for CCR7. There were no recent acute infections or vaccinations among the donors, who were healthy HIV-negative adults. CDR1 and CDR2 (germline): PRHDT, FYEKMQ (reference sequence). This CDR3 has 12 residues. Trimming stripped 5 bases from V and 8 bases from J, with 9 bases between. Study-level points and caveats: Sharing across four donors was seen in roughly 5.2% of naive CD4 clonotypes. Across subsets, estimated richness was generally greater for naive than for memory populations. Inspection by rarefaction showed sorted-subset sequencing to be incomplete despite large depth.

The receptor comes from a young man in good health. Some clones in this sample may be carry-over from other donors' samples. The material sequenced was naive CD8+ T cells from PBMCs. The chain recombines TRBV13 with TRBJ2-2; D may be TRBD1 (6 bases). The chain's CDR3 is CASSPGTGELFF. CDR3 DNA sequence: TGTGCCAGCAGCCCCGGGACAGGGGAGCTGTTTTTT.